A selection of T cell receptor beta chains follows, all from one sample in a study of sequential checkpoint blockade in melanoma. Data came from immunoSEQ multiplex PCR; TCRdb stores just in-frame clones and leaves some out. The table includes over 15,000 clones, roughly 70% detected once. The specimen was CD8+ T cells sorted from blood (inferred from file names), collected from a patient given nivolumab and ipilimumab in sequence. Receptors originate from a human donor with melanoma. The CDR3 runs from the conserved cysteine through the conserved F or W. The D gene is left open where the match is weak. Only part of the rows carry a size: once, few, many, or a class if the clone is expanded.

>NA|TRBV28|TRBJ2-3|NA
CASSLESTDTQYF
TGTGCCAGCAGTTTAGAGTCCACAGATACGCAGTATTTT
>NA|TRBV27|TRBJ1-5|NA
CASSFSGMGQPQHF
TGTGCCAGCAGTTTTTCAGGGATGGGTCAGCCCCAGCATTTT
>TRBD1|TRBV11-3|TRBJ2-1|NA
CASSPLDRGPYNEQFF
TGTGCCAGCAGCCCGTTAGACAGGGGTCCCTACAATGAGCAGTTCTTC
>TRBD1|TRBV5-5|TRBJ2-7|NA
CASSLGPTGVLEVYEQYF
TGTGCCAGCAGCTTGGGTCCCACAGGGGTCCTTGAGGTCTACGAGCAGTACTTC
>TRBD1|TRBV5-6|TRBJ1-2|NA
CASSFFQGAAYGYTF
TGTGCCAGCAGCTTCTTCCAGGGGGCCGCCTATGGCTACACCTTC
>NA|TRBV15|TRBJ2-5|NA
CATSRDRYQETQYF
TGTGCCACCAGCAGAGATCGGTACCAAGAGACCCAGTACTTC
>TRBD1|TRBV9|TRBJ1-1|NA
CASSEGGQVRVSTEAFF
TGTGCCAGCAGCGAGGGGGGACAGGTCCGGGTGAGCACTGAAGCTTTCTTT
>TRBD2|TRBV6-6|TRBJ2-7|few
CASSVSGTSAYEQYF
TGTGCCAGCAGCGTATCCGGGACTAGCGCCTACGAGCAGTACTTC
>NA|TRBV6-5|TRBJ1-2|NA
CASRGALGYGYTF
TGTGCCAGCAGGGGGGCCCTAGGATATGGCTACACCTTC
>NA|TRBV6-1|TRBJ1-5|NA
CASSWQNQPQHF
TGTGCCAGCAGTTGGCAGAATCAGCCCCAGCATTTT
>TRBD2|TRBV9|TRBJ2-5|NA
CASSASGTLQETQYF
TGTGCCAGCAGCGCCAGCGGGACCCTTCAAGAGACCCAGTACTTC